The clone carrying this T cell receptor beta chain was counted once. What it binds is unknown. MiXCR, applied by TCRdb to the RT-PCR reads, yields one record per CDR3 protein. The sample lists approximately 10,000 distinct CDR3 sequences, approximately 88% occurring once. The trim removed 3 bases at V and 4 bases at J, leaving 6 bases unmatched. CDR1 and CDR2 from the germline V gene are LGHNA and YNFKEQ. The CDR3 spans 16 residues. The sample is drawn from a study of yellow fever vaccine responses in identical twins. Study observations and caveats: Reportedly, the T cell response mounted by twins to vaccine seemed partly convergent, partly personalized.

The sample was T cells from blood (PBMCs), unsorted or a sorted subset (not recorded which), taken before or after yellow fever vaccination (not recorded which). The sequence derives from a woman between 18 and 30 years old who received the yellow fever vaccine. The chain links TRBV4-2 to TRBJ2-1; 10 bases line up with TRBD2. CDR3 sequence (DNA): TGTGCCAGCAGCCACCTCACTAGCGGGACTTACAATGAGCAGTTCTTC. Its translation: CASSHLTSGTYNEQFF.